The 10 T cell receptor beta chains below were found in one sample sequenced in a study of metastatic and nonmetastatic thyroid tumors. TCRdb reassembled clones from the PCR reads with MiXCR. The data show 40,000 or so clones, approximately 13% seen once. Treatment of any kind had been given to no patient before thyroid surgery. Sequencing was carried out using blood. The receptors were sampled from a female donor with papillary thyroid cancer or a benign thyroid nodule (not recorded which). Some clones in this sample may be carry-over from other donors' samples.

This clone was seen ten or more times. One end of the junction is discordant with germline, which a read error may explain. In DNA form, the CDR3 reads TGCACCAGCAGTGAGTCTTCTAGTCAAGAGACCCAGTACTTC. It yields the protein CTSSESSSQETQYF. The chain carries TRBV10-2 and TRBJ2-5; D unresolved. CDR1 and CDR2 (germline): WSHSY, SAAADI. The CDR3 covers 14 residues.

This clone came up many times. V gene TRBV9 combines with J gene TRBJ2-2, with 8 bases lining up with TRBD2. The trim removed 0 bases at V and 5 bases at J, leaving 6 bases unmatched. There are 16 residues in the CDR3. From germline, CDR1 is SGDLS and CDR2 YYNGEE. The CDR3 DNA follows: TGTGCCAGCAGCGTAGGGGCGGGAGGATCTACCGGGGAGCTGTTTTTT. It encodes CASSVGAGGSTGELFF.

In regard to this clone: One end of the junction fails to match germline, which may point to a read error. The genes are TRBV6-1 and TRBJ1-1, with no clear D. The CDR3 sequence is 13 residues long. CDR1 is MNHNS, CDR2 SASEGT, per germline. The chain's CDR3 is CASIPRQLTEAFF. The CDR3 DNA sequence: TGTGCTAGCATCCCTCGACAATTGACTGAAGCTTTCTTT.

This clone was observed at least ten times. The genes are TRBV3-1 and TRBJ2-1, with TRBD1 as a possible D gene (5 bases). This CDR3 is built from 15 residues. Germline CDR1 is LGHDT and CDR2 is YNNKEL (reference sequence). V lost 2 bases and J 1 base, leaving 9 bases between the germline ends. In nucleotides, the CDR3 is TGTGCCAGCAGCCAAAAGGGGATGTCCTACAATGAGCAGTTCTTC. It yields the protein CASSQKGMSYNEQFF.

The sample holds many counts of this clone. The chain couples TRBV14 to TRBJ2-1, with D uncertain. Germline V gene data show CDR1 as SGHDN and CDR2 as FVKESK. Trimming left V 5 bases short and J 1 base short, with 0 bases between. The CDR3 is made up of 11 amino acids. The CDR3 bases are TGTGCCAGCAGCTCCTACAATGAGCAGTTCTTC. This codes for CASSSYNEQFF.

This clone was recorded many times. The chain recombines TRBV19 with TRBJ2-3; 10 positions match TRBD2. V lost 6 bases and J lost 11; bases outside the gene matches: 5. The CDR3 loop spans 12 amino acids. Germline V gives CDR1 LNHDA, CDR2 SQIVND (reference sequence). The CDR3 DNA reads TGTGCCAGTAGACTAGCGGGGCGGGGGCAGTATTTT. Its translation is CASRLAGRGQYF.

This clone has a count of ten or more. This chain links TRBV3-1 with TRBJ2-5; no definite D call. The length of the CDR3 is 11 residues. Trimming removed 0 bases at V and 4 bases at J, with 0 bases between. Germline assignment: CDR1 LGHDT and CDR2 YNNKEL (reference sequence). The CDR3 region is CASSQEETQYF. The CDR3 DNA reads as TGTGCCAGCAGCCAAGAAGAGACCCAGTACTTC.

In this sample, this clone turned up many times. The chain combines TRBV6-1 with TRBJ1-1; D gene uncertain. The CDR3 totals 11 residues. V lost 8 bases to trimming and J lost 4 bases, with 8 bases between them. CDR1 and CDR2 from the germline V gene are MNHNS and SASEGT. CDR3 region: CASRSATEAFF. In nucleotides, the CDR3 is TGTGCCAGCCGGAGTGCCACTGAAGCTTTCTTT.

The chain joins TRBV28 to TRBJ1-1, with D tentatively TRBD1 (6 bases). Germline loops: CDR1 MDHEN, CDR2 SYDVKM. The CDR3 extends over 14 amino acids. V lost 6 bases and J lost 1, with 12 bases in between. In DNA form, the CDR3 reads TGTGCCAGCAGCGAGGGGGGGCGGAACACTGAAGCTTTCTTT. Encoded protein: CASSEGGRNTEAFF.

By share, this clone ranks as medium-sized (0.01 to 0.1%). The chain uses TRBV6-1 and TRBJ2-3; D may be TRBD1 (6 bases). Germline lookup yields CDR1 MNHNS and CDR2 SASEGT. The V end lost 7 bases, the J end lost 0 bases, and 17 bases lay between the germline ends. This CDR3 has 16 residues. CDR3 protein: CASIGADRLSTDTQYF. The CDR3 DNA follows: TGTGCCAGCATAGGGGCCGACAGGCTTAGCACAGATACGCAGTATTTT.